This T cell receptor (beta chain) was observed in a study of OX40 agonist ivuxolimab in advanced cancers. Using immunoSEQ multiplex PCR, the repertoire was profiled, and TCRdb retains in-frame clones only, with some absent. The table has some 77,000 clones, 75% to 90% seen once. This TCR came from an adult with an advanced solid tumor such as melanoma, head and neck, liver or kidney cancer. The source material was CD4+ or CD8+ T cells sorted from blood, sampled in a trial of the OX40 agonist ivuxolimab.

Here the CDR3 reads CASSPSALRQETQYF. The CDR3 nucleotides read TGTGCCAGCAGCCCCTCGGCACTTCGTCAAGAGACCCAGTACTTC. The chain links TRBV11-2 to TRBJ2-5; D gene unclear. The germline gives CDR1 SGHAT, CDR2 FQNNGV. V lost 5 bases to trimming and J lost 2 bases, with 15 bases between them. CDR3 length: 15 amino acids.